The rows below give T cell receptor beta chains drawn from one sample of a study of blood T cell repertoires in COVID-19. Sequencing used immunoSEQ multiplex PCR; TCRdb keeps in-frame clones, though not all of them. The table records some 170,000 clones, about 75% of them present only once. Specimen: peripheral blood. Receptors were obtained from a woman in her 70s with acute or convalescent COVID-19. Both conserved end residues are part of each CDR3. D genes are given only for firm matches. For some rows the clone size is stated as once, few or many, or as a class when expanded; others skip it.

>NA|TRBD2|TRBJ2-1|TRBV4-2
TGTGCCAGCAGCCGAGGAGCTAGCGGGGGTTACAATGAGCAGTTCTTC
CASSRGASGGYNEQFF
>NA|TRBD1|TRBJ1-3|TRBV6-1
TGTGCCAGCAGTGACGGGACAGCACACTTCTCTGGAAACACCATATATTTT
CASSDGTAHFSGNTIYF
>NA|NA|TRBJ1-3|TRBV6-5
TGTGCCAGCACACCCCAGGTTACAGCTGGAAACACCATATATTTT
CASTPQVTAGNTIYF
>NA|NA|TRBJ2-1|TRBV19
TGTGCCAGTAGTGGGTCTAGCTTTTCCTACAATGAGCAGTTCTTC
CASSGSSFSYNEQFF
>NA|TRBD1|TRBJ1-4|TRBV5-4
TGTGCCAGCAGCAAATCCGGGACAGGGGGCGCAGGAGTGGAAAAACTGTTTTTT
CASSKSGTGGAGVEKLFF
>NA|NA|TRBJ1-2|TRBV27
TGTGCCAGCAGCCCCCGGGAAACAGGGCTCGGCGCCTATGGCTACACCTTC
CASSPRETGLGAYGYTF
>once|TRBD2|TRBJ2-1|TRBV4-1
TGCGCCAGCAGCCAACCTCTAGCGGTTCCCTACAATGAGCAGTTCTTC
CASSQPLAVPYNEQFF
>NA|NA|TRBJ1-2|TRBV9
TGTGCCAGCAGCGTCGCAGGGGTCGGCTATGGCTACACCTTC
CASSVAGVGYGYTF
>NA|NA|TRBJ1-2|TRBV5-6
TGTGCCAGCAGCTCCCGGACAGCAGCTAACTATGGCTACACCTTC
CASSSRTAANYGYTF
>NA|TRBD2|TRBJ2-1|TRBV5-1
TGCGCCAGCAGCCCCGGACTAGCGGGAGTCGAGCAGTTCTTC
CASSPGLAGVEQFF
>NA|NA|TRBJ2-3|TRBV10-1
TGCGCCAGCAGTGAGACACGAGATACGCAGTATTTT
CASSETRDTQYF
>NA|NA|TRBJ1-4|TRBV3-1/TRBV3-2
TGTGCCAGCAGCCAAGACCAGGGTAATGAAAAACTGTTTTTT
CASSQDQGNEKLFF
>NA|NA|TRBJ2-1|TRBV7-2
TGTGCCAGCAGCTTACAAACCGCGGGACCGAGCTCCTACAATGAGCAGTTCTTC
CASSLQTAGPSSYNEQFF
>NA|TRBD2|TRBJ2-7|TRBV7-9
TGTGCCAGCAGCCAATATAGCGGGAGGGAATACGAGCAGTACTTC
CASSQYSGREYEQYF
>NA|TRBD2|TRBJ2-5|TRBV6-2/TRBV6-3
TGTGCCAGCAGCCGTAGCGGGGGGGTCCAAGAGACCCAGTACTTC
CASSRSGGVQETQYF
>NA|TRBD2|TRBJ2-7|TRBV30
TGTGCCTGGACCCCTAGCGGATCCTACGAGCAGTACTTC
CAWTPSGSYEQYF
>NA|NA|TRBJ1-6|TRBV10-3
TGTGCCATCAGCAGGACAAGCGCCATTTCACCCCTCCACTTT
CAISRTSAISPLHF
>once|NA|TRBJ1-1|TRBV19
TGTGCCAGTAGTATATCGGGGGGACATATGAACACTGAAGCTTTCTTT
CASSISGGHMNTEAFF
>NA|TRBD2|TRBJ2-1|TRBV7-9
TGTGCCAGCAGCTTAGATGGTAGCGGGAATTACAATGAGCAGTTCTTC
CASSLDGSGNYNEQFF
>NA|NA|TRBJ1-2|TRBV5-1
TGCGCCAGCAGCTTGGGGGAGAGGAGGACCTATGGCTACACCTTC
CASSLGERRTYGYTF
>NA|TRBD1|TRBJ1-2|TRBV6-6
TGTGCCAGCAGTTACTCCCTGGCAGGGGGCTTTGGCTACACCTTC
CASSYSLAGGFGYTF
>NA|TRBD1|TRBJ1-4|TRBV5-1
TGCGCCAGCGGGGGACAGGGGGAATCCAACGAACTGTTTTTT
CASGGQGESNELFF
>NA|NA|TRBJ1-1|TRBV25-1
TGTGCCAGCAGTGAGACCCTTACAGACAGGACTAACACTGAAGCTTTCTTT
CASSETLTDRTNTEAFF
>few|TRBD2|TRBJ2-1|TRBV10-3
TGTGCCATCAGTGAGCAACTCGGGACTAGTATCTACAATGAGCAGTTCTTC
CAISEQLGTSIYNEQFF
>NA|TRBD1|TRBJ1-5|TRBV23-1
TGCGCCAGCACCAAACCGGGACAGAGATATAGCAATCAGCCCCAGCATTTT
CASTKPGQRYSNQPQHF
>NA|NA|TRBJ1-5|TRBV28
TGTGCCAGCAGGTATAGCAATCAGCCCCAGCATTTT
CASRYSNQPQHF
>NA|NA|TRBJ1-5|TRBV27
TGTGCCAGCAGTCCTAGGGGGGGTGGAGCCCAGCATTTT
CASSPRGGGAQHF
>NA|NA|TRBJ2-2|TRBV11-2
TGTGCCAGCAGCTTAGCGGGTGCGAACACCGGGGAGCTGTTTTTT
CASSLAGANTGELFF